This entry is about one T cell receptor (beta chain). Antigen: not known. Primers included in the PCR were 60 Vbeta and 13 Jbeta primers. Sequenced by immunoSEQ multiplex PCR; TCRdb stores in-frame clones only, minus some. The sample holds fewer than 200,000 clones, roughly 70% seen once. The V gene's germline CDR1 is MDHEN and CDR2 SYDVKM. This CDR3 region has 16 residues. V gave up 3 bases and J gave up 6 bases; unmatched junction bases: 7. The sample originates from a study of cytomegalovirus exposure and HLA in healthy donors. The study, taken as a whole, reports: Prediction of most subjects' HLA-A and HLA-B alleles by TCR beta sequences was reportedly accurate. In a later analysis, HLA-C alleles had the fewest associated TCRs, DRB1 alleles the most.

The sequence derives from a man aged 40-49 years in good health and CMV-seropositive. The sequenced material came from PBMCs. This chain joins TRBV28 and TRBJ2-2; 10 bases match TRBD1. CDR3 nucleotides: TGTGCCAGCAGTTTGGGTATTGGGACAGGGGCCGGGGAGCTGTTTTTT. It encodes CASSLGIGTGAGELFF.